The 8 T cell receptor beta chains below all came from one sample that was sequenced in a study of regulatory T cells in long-lasting Graves disease. The time point here: persistent/refractory GD, antithyroid drugs over 5 years with positive TRAb. From RNA extracted from PBMCs, the TCR library was made. Library construction for TCR beta used iRepertoire HTBI primers and Arm-PCR of CDR3 regions. TCRdb re-analysed the multiplex PCR reads in MiXCR, keeping a single row per CDR3 protein. The sample includes approximately 380,000 distinct CDR3 sequences, less than 25% of them seen just once. This specimen was peripheral blood mononuclear cells (PBMCs), taken when the disease was refractory, from a patient treated with antithyroid drugs. These TCRs come from a female donor with Graves disease.

This chain connects TRBV6-1 to TRBJ1-5; TRBD1 matches 11 bases. The length of the CDR3 is 16 residues. V dropped 5 bases and J dropped 5; count of bases not matched to a gene: 8. Per germline, CDR1 MNHNS and CDR2 SASEGT. The CDR3 DNA reads as TGTGCCAGCAGTACCCCGGGACAGGGGGTCGATCAGCCCCAGCATTTT. This codes for CASSTPGQGVDQPQHF.

The V and J genes are TRBV27 and TRBJ1-6, with no clear D. With 3 bases removed from V and 7 bases from J, the gap between germline ends came to 13 bases. CDR3 length: 15 amino acids. Germline CDR1 and CDR2: MNHEY and SMNVEV (reference sequence). CDR3 protein: CASSFGSLRNSPLHF. CDR3 bases: TGTGCCAGCAGTTTCGGTAGTCTACGCAATTCACCCCTCCACTTT.

This clonotype was recorded many times. The J gene is TRBJ2-2, the V gene TRBV9; the match to TRBD1 covers 7 bases. The CDR3 is 14 amino acids. The germline CDR1 and CDR2 sequences are SGDLS and YYNGEE. Losses at the gene ends were 4 bases for V and 7 bases for J; bases not matched to a gene: 7. CDR3 sequence (DNA): TGTGCCAGCAGCCCCCAGGGGGACGGCGGGGAGCTGTTTTTT. Amino acid sequence: CASSPQGDGGELFF.

The J gene is TRBJ1-5, the V gene TRBV12-3 or TRBV12-4; D might be TRBD1 (5 bases). CDR3 size: 12 residues. V was pared by 5 bases and J by 5 bases, with 7 bases between. The CDR3 coding sequence is TGTGCCAGCAGTCGAGGGGATCAGCCCCAGCATTTT. Translating it yields CASSRGDQPQHF.

This clonotype was recorded many times. J is TRBJ1-1 and V is TRBV11-2, with D maybe TRBD1 (5 bases). V lost 4 bases, J lost 3 bases, and 12 bases lay in between. The CDR3 length is 14 residues. Germline V CDR1 and CDR2: SGHAT, FQNNGV. The CDR3 nucleotides are TGTGCCAGCAGCTACACCGGGACGTACACTGAAGCTTTCTTT. Amino acid sequence: CASSYTGTYTEAFF.

The gene calls are TRBV11-2 and TRBJ2-7, with TRBD2 identical over 14 bases. Unmatched junction bases numbered 12, after V lost 5 bases and J lost 0 bases. Germline values: CDR1 SGHAT, CDR2 FQNNGV. This CDR3 contains 19 residues. The CDR3 sequence: CASSADPGLAGDASYEQYF. CDR3 bases: TGTGCCAGCAGCGCCGACCCGGGACTAGCGGGAGATGCCTCCTACGAGCAGTACTTC. Looking up the rest from reference TRBV11-2 and TRBJ2-7 gives the full variable domain: EAGVAQSPRYKIIEKRQSVAFWCNPISGHATLYWYQQILGQGPKLLIQFQNNGVVDDSQLPKDRFSAERLKGVDSTLKIQPAKLEDSAVYLCASSADPGLAGDASYEQYFGPGTRLTVT.

This clonotype has ten or more counts. V is TRBV6-1 and J is TRBJ2-6; TRBD1 might be the D (6 bases). Germline CDR1 reads MNHNS; CDR2 reads SASEGT. The CDR3 runs 15 residues. The V and J ends lost 8 bases and 11 bases respectively, with 22 bases between them. CDR3 region: CASASLYGQTHVLTF. The DNA for the CDR3 is TGTGCCAGCGCCTCACTATACGGACAGACACACGTCCTGACTTTC.

Note on this clonotype: A read error may explain this, as a much larger clone is one base away. The gene calls are TRBV28 and TRBJ1-4, with D possibly matching TRBD1 (5 bases). This CDR3 is built from 13 residues. The germline V gene has CDR1 MDHEN and CDR2 SYDVKM. For the CDR3, the DNA is TGTGCCAGCAGTCAGGAGGGACCCCTGGGACTGCTTTTT. Residues: CASSQEGPLGLLF.